The clone carrying this T cell receptor beta chain has more than one count but fewer than ten. Trimming shortened V by 0 bases and J by 0 bases, and 18 bases separated the two germline ends. Germline assignment: CDR1 MGHRA and CDR2 YSYEKL. The CDR3 totals 20 residues. This specimen comes from a study of blood T cell repertoires in COVID-19. Background on the study: Material from acute and convalescent COVID-19 was sourced from the United States, Italy and Spain. T cells, B-cell-depleted T cells, or PBMCs provided the cDNA or gDNA that served as material.

Study processing details: Nucleated cell counts were estimated from reference gene primer amplification. The data were produced by immunoSEQ multiplex PCR, yet TCRdb's version contains in-frame clones alone and is incomplete. V, J and clone size are taken as reported in that table, and D and trimming were inferred from the DNA itself. The sample lists a few hundred thousand clones, about 85% occurring once. The specimen sequenced was peripheral blood. The source is a man aged 18 to 30 with active or convalescent COVID-19. The chain joins TRBV4-1 to TRBJ1-6, with D possibly matching TRBD1 (6 bases). The CDR3 DNA sequence: TGCGCCAGCAGCCAAGATTATCGGACAGCCATTAGCTCCTATAATTCACCCCTCCACTTT. The encoded protein is CASSQDYRTAISSYNSPLHF.